This TCR beta chain was captured by sequencing in a study of regulatory T cells in long-lasting Graves disease. Study in general: Antithyroid drug use was under 3 months in newly diagnosed Graves' patients. Study observations and caveats: Those with persistent Graves' had less TCR diversity than newly diagnosed patients. With a small sample size, accuracy may have been reduced.

The CDR3 contains 16 residues. The V and J ends lost 4 bases and 4 bases, in that order; junction bases with no gene match: 11. Per the germline V gene, CDR1 is MGHRA and CDR2 is YSYEKL. About this clonotype itself: Its specificity is not known.

Time point in this sample: newly diagnosed GD, antithyroid drugs for less than 3 months. After RNA was extracted from PBMCs, the TCR library was made from it. Building of the TCR beta libraries involved iRepertoire HTBI primers and Arm-PCR of CDR3 regions. MiXCR, run by TCRdb on the multiplex PCR reads, gives a single entry per CDR3 protein. The repertoire consists of 550,000 to 650,000 distinct CDR3 sequences, with about 16% occurring once and the leading ten covering around 13%. These data are also associated with another study on T cells in Graves' hyperthyroidism and ophthalmopathy.

This TCR came from a man between 18 and 29 years old with Graves disease. Sequencing was performed on peripheral blood mononuclear cells (PBMCs), taken at new diagnosis, from a patient treated with antithyroid drugs. This chain connects TRBV4-1 to TRBJ2-5, with 8 bases fitting TRBD1. The CDR3 spells CASSLYFRDRRETQYF. For the CDR3, the DNA is TGCGCCAGCAGCCTTTACTTCCGGGACAGGCGAGAGACCCAGTACTTC.